This T cell receptor (beta chain) was recovered during a study of liver allograft versus peripheral blood T cells. Turning to the study itself: Comparing T cell receptor repertoires in transplanted livers with those in recipients' peripheral blood was part of the design.

Each CDR3 protein gets one entry after TCRdb re-called the reads with MiXCR. The sample lists over a thousand distinct CDR3 sequences; 14% to 15% were seen once. Germline V gene data show CDR1 as DFQATT and CDR2 as SNEGSKA (reference sequence). The CDR3 spans 15 residues. Trimming stripped 3 bases from V and 1 base from J, with 15 bases between. This clonotype is large (0.1 to 1%) in the sample. V gene TRBV20-1 combines with J gene TRBJ1-2; weak D call: TRBD1 (6 bases). The source is a human patient who had a liver transplant. Part of the T cells may come from the graft donor. The CDR3 DNA sequence: TGCAGTGCTAGTAACGCGGAACAGGGTAACTATGGCTACACCTTC. It translates to CSASNAEQGNYGYTF.